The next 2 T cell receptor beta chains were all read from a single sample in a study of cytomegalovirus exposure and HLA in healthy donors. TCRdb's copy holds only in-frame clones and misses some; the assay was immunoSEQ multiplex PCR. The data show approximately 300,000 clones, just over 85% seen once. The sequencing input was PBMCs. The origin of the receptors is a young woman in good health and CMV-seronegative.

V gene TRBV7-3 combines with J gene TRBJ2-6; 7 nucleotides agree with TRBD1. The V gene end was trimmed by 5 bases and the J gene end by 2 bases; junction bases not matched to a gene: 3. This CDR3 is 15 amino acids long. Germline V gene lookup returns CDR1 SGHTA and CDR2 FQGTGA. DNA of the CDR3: TGTGCCAGCAGCGAACAGGGGACTGGGGCCAACGTCCTGACTTTC. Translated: CASSEQGTGANVLTF. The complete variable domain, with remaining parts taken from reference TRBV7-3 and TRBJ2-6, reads GAGVSQTPSNKVTEKGKYVELRCDPISGHTALYWYRQSLGQGPEFLIYFQGTGAADDSGLPNDRFFAVRPEGSVSTLKIQRTERGDSAVYLCASSEQGTGANVLTFGAGSRLTVL.

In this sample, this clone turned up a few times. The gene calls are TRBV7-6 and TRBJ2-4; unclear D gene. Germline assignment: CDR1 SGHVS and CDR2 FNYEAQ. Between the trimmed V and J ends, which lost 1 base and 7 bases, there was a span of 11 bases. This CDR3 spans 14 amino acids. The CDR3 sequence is CASSLEGGNNIQYF. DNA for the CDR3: TGTGCCAGCAGCTTAGAAGGCGGCAACAACATTCAGTACTTC.